Listed below are T cell receptor beta chains from one sample, sequenced in a study of technical replicates of blood from several donors. The assay was immunoSEQ multiplex PCR, and TCRdb's table has in-frame clones only and misses some. The sample yields some 57,000 clones, 97% seen once. Sequencing was carried out using T cells isolated from PBMCs. All receptors come from a human donor in good health. Both conserved end residues are part of each CDR3. Each record gives: J gene, V gene, clone size, D gene, CDR3 protein, CDR3 DNA. D genes are given only for firm matches. Clone size is stated in some rows and not others, as once, few, many or a class when expanded.

TRBJ2-7	TRBV14	once	-	CASSLIPGYEQYF	TGTGCCAGCAGCCTAATACCCGGCTACGAGCAGTACTTC
TRBJ2-7	TRBV2	once	TRBD1	CASSDPWGTGKKGQDYEQYF	TGTGCCAGCAGTGACCCTTGGGGGACAGGCAAGAAGGGGCAGGACTACGAGCAGTACTTC
TRBJ1-3	TRBV10-3	-	-	CAIGSSGNTIYF	TGTGCCATCGGGAGCTCTGGAAACACCATATATTTT
TRBJ2-5	TRBV6-1	-	-	CASRGSGRETQYF	TGTGCCAGCCGGGGGTCGGGTAGGGAGACCCAGTACTTC
TRBJ2-3	TRBV7-9	-	-	CASSPRVGLDTQYF	TGTGCCAGCAGCCCGAGAGTCGGGTTAGATACGCAGTATTTT
TRBJ2-1	TRBV6-5	-	TRBD2	CASSLAGRQFF	TGTGCCAGCAGCCTAGCGGGGAGGCAGTTCTTC
TRBJ1-1	TRBV7-9	-	TRBD1	CASSPTGTGGRTEAFF	TGTGCCAGCAGCCCGACCGGGACAGGGGGCCGAACTGAAGCTTTCTTT
TRBJ1-2	TRBV7-9	-	TRBD1	CASSGTGQRLYGYTF	TGTGCCAGCAGCGGCACGGGACAGAGACTCTATGGCTACACCTTC
TRBJ2-5	TRBV4-1	-	TRBD2	CASSQDLAGGEVETQYF	TGCGCCAGCAGCCAAGACCTAGCGGGGGGGGAGGTGGAGACCCAGTACTTC
TRBJ2-7	TRBV18	-	TRBD1	CASSPPRTGSSEQYF	TGTGCCAGCTCACCACCGAGGACAGGGTCATCCGAGCAGTACTTC
TRBJ1-2	TRBV30	-	-	CAWSGGEVRGYTF	TGTGCCTGGAGTGGGGGAGAGGTTAGGGGCTACACCTTC
TRBJ1-2	TRBV4-1	-	TRBD1	CASSHGSSLAGTGANYGYTF	TGCGCCAGCAGCCACGGGAGTAGCTTAGCGGGGACAGGGGCCAACTATGGCTACACCTTC
TRBJ1-5	TRBV2	once	-	CASSRLTGDQPQHF	TGTGCCAGCAGCCGATTAACGGGGGACCAGCCCCAGCATTTT
TRBJ1-1	TRBV5-4	-	TRBD1	CASGGQGAEAFF	TGTGCCAGCGGGGGACAGGGGGCCGAAGCTTTCTTT
TRBJ2-5	TRBV14	-	-	CASSQVLGVGETQYF	TGTGCCAGCAGCCAAGTCCTGGGAGTCGGAGAGACCCAGTACTTC
TRBJ2-1	TRBV7-2	-	-	CASSSLEAFPYNEQFF	TGTGCCAGCAGCTCACTAGAGGCGTTTCCCTACAATGAGCAGTTCTTC
TRBJ1-1	TRBV7-8	-	TRBD1	CASSRPGQYSEAFF	TGTGCCAGCAGTCGACCGGGACAGTACTCTGAAGCTTTCTTT
TRBJ1-6	TRBV6-5	once	-	CASSPDSYSPLHF	TGTGCCAGCAGTCCCGACAGTTATTCACCCCTCCACTTT
TRBJ2-5	TRBV5-4	-	TRBD2	CASSLAASGRARETQYF	TGTGCCAGCAGCTTGGCCGCTAGCGGGAGGGCCAGAGAGACCCAGTACTTC
TRBJ1-5	TRBV19	-	-	CASSKQNSNQPQHF	TGTGCCAGTAGTAAACAGAATAGCAATCAGCCCCAGCATTTT
TRBJ2-2	TRBV29-1	-	TRBD1	CSVGWDRAWAGELFF	TGCAGCGTTGGGTGGGACAGGGCGTGGGCCGGGGAGCTGTTTTTT
TRBJ1-2	TRBV7-9	-	-	CASSFTRDKDYGYTF	TGTGCCAGCAGCTTCACGAGGGATAAGGACTATGGCTACACCTTC
TRBJ2-1	TRBV2	-	-	CASSAKPLSYNEQFF	TGTGCCAGCAGTGCTAAGCCTTTATCCTACAATGAGCAGTTCTTC
TRBJ1-2	TRBV9	-	TRBD1	CASRGDRSNYGYTF	TGTGCCAGCAGGGGGGACAGGTCTAACTATGGCTACACCTTC
TRBJ2-7	TRBV7-9	-	-	CASSAGQIYEQYF	TGTGCCAGCAGCGCGGGACAGATCTACGAGCAGTACTTC
TRBJ1-2	TRBV20-1	-	-	CSLKPGYGYTF	TGCAGTTTGAAGCCCGGGTATGGCTACACCTTC
TRBJ1-2	TRBV2	-	-	CATRVPANFEYGYTF	TGTGCCACCCGGGTTCCAGCGAATTTCGAATATGGCTACACCTTC
TRBJ1-4	TRBV6-5	-	-	CASSYRTASDEKLFF	TGTGCCAGCAGTTATAGGACAGCTAGTGATGAAAAACTGTTTTTT
TRBJ2-2	TRBV7-3	-	-	CASSLVGENTGELFF	TGTGCCAGCAGCTTAGTGGGCGAGAACACCGGGGAGCTGTTTTTT
TRBJ1-4	TRBV25-1	-	-	CASSGTPGEKLFF	TGTGCCAGCAGCGGAACCCCGGGGGAAAAACTGTTTTTT
TRBJ1-1	TRBV28	-	TRBD1	CASRHGTGITEAFF	TGTGCCAGCAGACATGGGACAGGTATCACTGAAGCTTTCTTT
TRBJ1-5	TRBV4-1	-	-	CASSPRLGFERSGNGNQPQHF	TGCGCCAGCAGCCCCCGTCTAGGCTTTGAGAGGTCGGGAAATGGCAATCAGCCCCAGCATTTT
TRBJ2-1	TRBV28	-	TRBD2	CASSLAGAGGRNEQFF	TGTGCCAGCAGTTTAGCGGGAGCCGGCGGACGCAATGAGCAGTTCTTC
TRBJ1-1	TRBV9	-	TRBD1	CASSPRQGNTEAFF	TGTGCCAGCAGCCCTCGACAGGGAAACACTGAAGCTTTCTTT
TRBJ1-1	TRBV9	-	TRBD1	CASSVAIGTGGTEAFF	TGTGCCAGCAGCGTAGCTATAGGGACAGGGGGTACTGAAGCTTTCTTT